This T cell receptor beta chain was recorded in a study of cytomegalovirus exposure and HLA in healthy donors. Study as a whole: Later, an analysis reported that the 95 to 150 validation repertoires had used the same platform as the approximately 600 first-cohort repertoires. The study's findings and limits: The CMV antigen specificity of a few CMV-associated chains was confirmed through in vitro analysis. Associated with cytomegalovirus, according to the listing, were 150 to 200 TCR beta chains. Reports credit the classifier with highly specific, highly sensitive diagnosis of cytomegalovirus status.

This table comes from immunoSEQ multiplex PCR, and its TCRdb copy is limited to in-frame clones, with some not included. The data hold 80,000 to 100,000 clones, with more than 75% observed a single time. As for this clone: Its target is unknown.

This CDR3 region has 15 residues. Per the germline V gene, CDR1 is SGHNT and CDR2 is YENEEA. V lost 1 base to trimming and J lost 5 bases, with 14 bases between them. Sequencing used PBMCs. This TCR was sampled from a man aged 18 to 29 in good health and CMV-seropositive. The chain uses TRBV11-3 and TRBJ2-5; D unresolved. CDR3 in DNA: TGTGCCAGCAGCTTAGCGGCCACAGTGGGCGAGACCCAGTACTTC. This translates into CASSLAATVGETQYF.